Each of the 32 T cell receptor beta chains below was sequenced from the same sample in a study of blood T cells in healthy people across ages. Together with a sample-barcoded 5' primer, a J-beta primer mix was included in a second PCR lasting about 6 to 11 cycles. TCRdb fed the 5' RACE reads into MiXCR, producing one record per CDR3 protein. This sample has about 1.4 million distinct CDR3 sequences, with almost 60% found just once. Material for sequencing was blood. These receptors came from a man aged 18 to 29 in good health.

The chain joins TRBV29-1 to TRBJ1-1; D remains ambiguous. The V end was cut by 7 bases, the J end by 7 bases, with 10 bases between. The V gene's germline CDR1 is SQVTM and CDR2 ANQGSEA. The CDR3 is made up of 10 amino acids. In nucleotides, the CDR3 is TGCAGCGCCAAAAGTAGTGAAGCTTTCTTT. Translating it yields CSAKSSEAFF.

Notes on this clonotype: The junction departs from the called germline gene at one end, perhaps through a read error. The chain has TRBV6-5 and TRBJ2-5; the D is unclear. The germline CDR1 and CDR2 sequences are MNHEY and SVGAGI. CDR3 length: 12 amino acids. CDR3 DNA: TGTGCCGGCAGCCCAGGTGGGGAGACCCAGTACTTC. This codes for CAGSPGGETQYF.

In DNA, the CDR3 is TGTGCCAGCAGTGTTTCATATTTTTCCGGGGAGCTGTTTTTT. Protein sequence: CASSVSYFSGELFF. V gene TRBV12-3 or TRBV12-4 combines with J gene TRBJ2-2; no clear D. V was pared by 5 bases and J by 6 bases, with 13 bases between. The CDR3 sequence is 14 residues long.

This clonotype showed up just a few times. The chain uses TRBV11-1 and TRBJ2-7, with TRBD1 matching over 8 bases. J lost 3 bases, V lost 5 bases, and 6 bases had no gene match. This CDR3 comprises 14 residues. Germline values: CDR1 SGHAT, CDR2 FQDESV (reference sequence). The CDR3 loop is CASSETTGVYEQYF. The CDR3 DNA follows: TGTGCCAGCAGCGAAACGACAGGGGTCTACGAGCAGTACTTC.

The V gene is TRBV4-3, the J gene TRBJ2-3, with D possibly being TRBD1 (7 bases). Trimming pared 3 bases from V and 5 bases from J, leaving 12 bases between. CDR1 is LGHNA and CDR2 is YSLEER in the germline V gene. This CDR3 comprises 14 residues. The chain's CDR3 is CASSQYQGGDTQYF. For the CDR3, the DNA is TGCGCCAGCAGCCAGTACCAGGGGGGAGATACGCAGTATTTT.

CDR3 amino acids: CASSQDLGRAQYF. CDR3 DNA: TGCGCCAGCAGCCAAGACTTGGGTCGGGCCCAGTACTTC. V usage is TRBV4-3 and J usage is TRBJ2-7; the D is unclear. The CDR3 totals 13 residues. Per germline, CDR1 LGHNA and CDR2 YSLEER. V lost 0 bases to trimming and J lost 10 bases, with 13 bases between them.

J is TRBJ2-1 and V is TRBV15; weak D call: TRBD2 (6 bases). The CDR3 runs to 16 residues. Germline V lookup: CDR1 LNHNV, CDR2 YYDKDF (reference sequence). V shed 0 bases and J shed 7 bases, with 16 bases lying between them. CDR3 sequence (DNA): TGTGCCACCAGCAGAGATACTTCGCGGGGTCGAAATGAGCAGTTCTTC. It is translated as CATSRDTSRGRNEQFF.

The chain couples TRBV12-3 or TRBV12-4 to TRBJ2-1, with D perhaps TRBD1 (6 bases). V dropped 3 bases and J dropped 5 bases, with 8 bases sitting between them. The CDR3 consists of 13 residues. The DNA of the CDR3 is TGTGCCAGCAGTTTGGGGGCCGACAATGAGCAGTTCTTC. Its protein is CASSLGADNEQFF.

This clonotype was counted a few times. The chain is built from TRBV6-5 and TRBJ1-1, with a weak D call TRBD1 (5 bases). Deletions cut 4 bases from V and 11 bases from J, with 14 bases between. Germline V CDR1 and CDR2: MNHEY, SVGAGI. The CDR3 loop spans 12 amino acids. The CDR3 protein is CASSSGGRHAFF. The CDR3 DNA sequence: TGTGCCAGCAGTTCGGGGGGACGGCATGCTTTCTTT.

V gene TRBV9 combines with J gene TRBJ2-3; tentative D call: TRBD2 (7 bases). V lost 4 bases to trimming and J lost 5 bases, with 17 bases between them. The CDR3 has 15 amino acids. Germline loops: CDR1 SGDLS, CDR2 YYNGEE. CDR3 bases: TGTGCCAGCAGCCTCTCGGAGCGGGACATAGATACGCAGTATTTT. It codes for CASSLSERDIDTQYF.

This clonotype occurred a few times. The rearrangement uses TRBV3-1 and TRBJ2-5; a weak D match, TRBD2 (5 bases). CDR1 is LGHDT, CDR2 YNNKEL, per germline (reference sequence). V gave up 4 bases and J gave up 1 base, with 13 bases separating them. The CDR3 spans 15 residues. CDR3 nucleotides: TGTGCCAGCAGCCTCGGTCCGGGAATCCAAGAGACCCAGTACTTC. This gives the protein CASSLGPGIQETQYF.

The V and J genes are TRBV5-4 and TRBJ2-1, with 9 bases lining up with TRBD1. Germline V gene data show CDR1 as SGHNT and CDR2 as YYREEE (reference sequence). CDR3 length: 18 residues. V lost 4 bases and J lost 4; bases outside the gene matches: 15. The CDR3 sequence: CASSTGTGTLKVYNEQFF. The CDR3 DNA reads as TGTGCCAGCAGCACCGGGACAGGGACATTGAAGGTTTACAATGAGCAGTTCTTC.

The chain has TRBV29-1 and TRBJ2-7, with D perhaps TRBD2 (6 bases). V lost 4 bases and J lost 5, with 6 bases in between. CDR1 is SQVTM, CDR2 ANQGSEA, per germline. This CDR3 spans 10 amino acids. In DNA, the CDR3 is TGCAGCGTTGGGGAGGACGAGCAGTACTTC. Translated: CSVGEDEQYF.

The V and J genes are TRBV21-1 and TRBJ2-4; the table's D call, TRBD1, was not checked against the DNA. The J call is in doubt because the DNA end fits TRBJ2-7 better. TRBV21-1 is tagged as a pseudogene. The CDR3 has 15 amino acids. This chain's CDR3 is CASSPCGGARNEQYF. The DNA of the CDR3 is TGTGCCAGCAGCCCGTGTGGGGGGGCTCGGAACGAGCAGTACTTC.

The chain combines TRBV5-1 with TRBJ2-7, with D hard to call. The V gene's germline CDR1 is SGHRS and CDR2 YFSETQ. V lost 4 bases and J 3 bases, leaving 14 bases between the germline ends. CDR3 length: 14 amino acids. CDR3 amino acids: CASSETLRSYEQYF. The CDR3 DNA reads as TGCGCCAGCAGCGAAACCCTAAGGAGCTACGAGCAGTACTTC.

The chain joins TRBV7-8 to TRBJ2-7, with D maybe TRBD2 (6 bases). The DNA end lines up better with TRBJ2-5; the J call may be wrong. The CDR3 covers 10 residues. CDR1 and CDR2 from the germline V gene are SGHVS and FQNEAQ. The CDR3 DNA reads TGTGCCAAGGGAGCGGGGACCCAGTACTTC. As protein: CAKGAGTQYF.

The table lists this clonotype with a few counts. The rearrangement uses TRBV29-1 and TRBJ2-7, with D uncertain. CDR1 is SQVTM and CDR2 is ANQGSEA in the germline V gene. CDR3 size: 12 residues. Deletions cut 7 bases from V and 2 bases from J, with 12 bases between. The CDR3 DNA is TGCAGCGGCTCCTCTGAGGCCTACGAGCAGTACTTC. Residues: CSGSSEAYEQYF.

V is TRBV27 and J is TRBJ2-1; D not certain. The DNA end favors TRBJ2-7, so the J call may be wrong. This CDR3 has 13 residues. The V gene's germline CDR1 is MNHEY and CDR2 SMNVEV (reference sequence). The DNA of the CDR3 is TGTGCCAGCAGTTTTGCAGGTGAATACGAGCAGTACTTC. Translation gives CASSFAGEYEQYF.

This clonotype was seen a few times. The rearrangement uses TRBV6-5 and TRBJ2-5, with 7 bases fitting TRBD1. V lost 6 bases to trimming and J lost 5 bases; unmatched junction nucleotides: 15. Per germline, CDR1 MNHEY and CDR2 SVGAGI. This CDR3 spans 16 amino acids. CDR3 sequence: CASSPSRQGPPETQYF. The CDR3 nucleotides read TGTGCCAGCAGCCCCTCGCGACAGGGTCCCCCGGAGACCCAGTACTTC.

The V gene is TRBV6-1, the J gene TRBJ2-1; 8 positions match TRBD1. This CDR3 region has 13 residues. Trimming took 2 bases from V and 10 from J; bases not matched to a gene: 4. CDR1 and CDR2 (germline): MNHNS, SASEGT. DNA for the CDR3: TGTGCCAGCAGTGAATTCGGACAGGGCGAGCAGTTCTTC. It codes for CASSEFGQGEQFF.

J is TRBJ2-1 and V is TRBV20-1, with 8 nucleotides matching TRBD1. V lost 6 bases to trimming and J lost 10 bases; unmatched junction nucleotides: 8. Germline V lookup: CDR1 DFQATT, CDR2 SNEGSKA (reference sequence). CDR3 size: 12 residues. CDR3 sequence reads: CSAPRTGLEQFF. CDR3 sequence (DNA): TGCAGTGCGCCCCGGACAGGGTTGGAGCAGTTCTTC.

This clonotype occurred a few times. The J gene is TRBJ1-6, the V gene TRBV7-9; D possibly corresponds to TRBD1 (6 bases). Germline CDR1 reads SEHNR; CDR2 reads FQNEAQ (reference sequence). The CDR3 length is 14 residues. The V end lost 5 bases, the J end lost 7 bases, and 12 bases lay between the germline ends. CDR3 nucleotide sequence: TGTGCCAGCAGCCCAACAGGGTACAATTCACCCCTCCACTTT. The encoded protein is CASSPTGYNSPLHF.

The rearrangement joins TRBV20-1 to TRBJ2-3; a weak D match, TRBD1 (5 bases). The CDR3 sequence is 10 residues long. The V gene's germline CDR1 is DFQATT and CDR2 SNEGSKA (reference sequence). V was cut by 7 bases and J by 6 bases, with 8 bases left in between. CDR3 DNA: TGCAGTGAGGGGATTGATACGCAGTATTTT. Amino acid sequence: CSEGIDTQYF.

The genes are TRBV15 and TRBJ2-1; TRBD2 matches 10 bases. The CDR3 runs to 16 residues. Germline assignment: CDR1 LNHNV and CDR2 YYDKDF (reference sequence). V dropped 6 bases and J dropped 9; count of bases not matched to a gene: 14. CDR3 sequence (DNA): TGTGCCACCAGAACTTTTCTTAGCGGGGGGCGGGGTGAGCAGTTCTTC. It codes for CATRTFLSGGRGEQFF. The entire variable domain, with the rest obtained from reference TRBV15 and TRBJ2-1, is as follows: DAMVIQNPRYQVTQFGKPVTLSCSQTLNHNVMYWYQQKSSQAPKLLFHYYDKDFNNEADTPDNFQSRRPNTSFCFLDIRSPGLGDTAMYLCATRTFLSGGRGEQFFGPGTRLTVL.

The V gene is TRBV6-5, the J gene TRBJ2-3; D unclear. The V end lost 6 bases, the J end lost 5 bases, and 21 bases lay between the germline ends. Germline V gene data show CDR1 as MNHEY and CDR2 as SVGAGI. The CDR3 sequence is 16 residues long. The CDR3 loop is CASSPNLEIREDTQYF. As DNA, the CDR3 is TGTGCCAGCAGCCCCAATCTAGAAATTAGGGAAGATACGCAGTATTTT.

This clonotype was recorded only once. The J gene is TRBJ2-3, the V gene TRBV6-5; no clear D gene. Germline CDR1 is MNHEY and CDR2 is SVGAGI. The CDR3 is 17 amino acids. V lost 0 bases and J lost 1, with 14 bases in between. The CDR3: CASSYSNSVEGTDTQYF. The CDR3 bases are TGTGCCAGCAGTTACTCGAATTCTGTAGAGGGCACAGATACGCAGTATTTT.

V and J are TRBV4-3 and TRBJ2-2; D is perhaps TRBD1 or TRBD2 (5 bases each). Germline V gene sequence: CDR1 LGHNA, CDR2 YSLEER. V was clipped by 7 bases and J by 3 bases, with 15 bases between them. There are 15 residues in the CDR3. CDR3 nucleotides: TGCGCCAGCACCAAGACAGCGGCATACACCGGGGAGCTGTTTTTT. This encodes CASTKTAAYTGELFF.

This clonotype came up a few times. This chain joins TRBV9 and TRBJ2-4, with unresolved D. The end of the DNA fits TRBJ2-7 better, so the J call may be wrong. Germline assignment: CDR1 SGDLS and CDR2 YYNGEE. The CDR3 covers 14 residues. CDR3 region: CASSVRLVGNEQYF. In DNA form, the CDR3 reads TGTGCCAGCAGCGTCAGGCTAGTCGGAAACGAGCAGTACTTC.

About this clonotype: Mismatch with germline at one junction end may stem from a read error. This chain connects TRBV12-3 or TRBV12-4 to TRBJ1-2, with D possibly TRBD1 on 5 matching bases. This CDR3 has 14 residues. The DNA for the CDR3 is TGTGCCAGCGGTTTTACCGGGGCCGGGAAGGGCTACACCTTC. This gives the protein CASGFTGAGKGYTF.

This chain links TRBV4-2 with TRBJ2-5; D call uncertain. TRBJ2-7 matches the DNA end more closely, so the J call is doubtful. The germline V gene has CDR1 LGHNA and CDR2 YNFKEQ. The CDR3 is made up of 14 amino acids. CDR3 sequence (DNA): TGTGCCAGCAGCGTTCAGATAGGGTTGGACGAGCAGTACTTC. It specifies CASSVQIGLDEQYF.

In DNA form, the CDR3 reads TGTGCCAGCAGTTACACCCAGGCCGATACGCAGTATTTT. It specifies CASSYTQADTQYF. The rearrangement uses TRBV6-2 or TRBV6-3 and TRBJ2-3, with unresolved D. Between the trimmed V and J ends, which lost 2 bases and 6 bases, there was a span of 9 bases. The CDR3 sequence is 13 residues long. Germline-derived CDR1 and CDR2 are MNHEY and SVGEGT.

The rearrangement links TRBV20-1 to TRBJ2-2, with a weak D call TRBD2 (6 bases). The germline V gene encodes CDR1 DFQATT and CDR2 SNEGSKA (reference sequence). This CDR3 has 14 residues. V was pared by 1 base and J by 5 bases, with 11 bases between. The CDR3 reads CSARAPAGTGELFF. The CDR3 DNA reads TGCAGTGCTAGAGCTCCCGCGGGGACCGGGGAGCTGTTTTTT.